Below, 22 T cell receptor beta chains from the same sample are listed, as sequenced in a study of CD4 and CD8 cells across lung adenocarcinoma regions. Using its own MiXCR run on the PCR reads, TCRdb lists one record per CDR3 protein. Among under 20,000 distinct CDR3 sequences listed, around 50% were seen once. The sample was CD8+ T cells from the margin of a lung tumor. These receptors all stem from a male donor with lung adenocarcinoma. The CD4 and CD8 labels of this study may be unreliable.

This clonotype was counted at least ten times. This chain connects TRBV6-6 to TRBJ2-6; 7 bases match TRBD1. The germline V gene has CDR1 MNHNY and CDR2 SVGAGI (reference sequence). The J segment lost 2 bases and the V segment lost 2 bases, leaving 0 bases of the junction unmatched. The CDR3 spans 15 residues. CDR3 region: CASSYDRAGANVLTF. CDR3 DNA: TGTGCCAGCAGTTACGACAGGGCTGGGGCCAACGTCCTGACTTTC.

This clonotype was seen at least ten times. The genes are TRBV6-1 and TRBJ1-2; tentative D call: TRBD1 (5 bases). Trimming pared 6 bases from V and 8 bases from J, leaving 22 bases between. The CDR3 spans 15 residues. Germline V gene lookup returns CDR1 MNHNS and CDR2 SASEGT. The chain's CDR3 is CASRHLPGRQRGYTF. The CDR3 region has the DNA TGTGCCAGCAGACACCTCCCGGGACGTCAGCGGGGCTACACCTTC.

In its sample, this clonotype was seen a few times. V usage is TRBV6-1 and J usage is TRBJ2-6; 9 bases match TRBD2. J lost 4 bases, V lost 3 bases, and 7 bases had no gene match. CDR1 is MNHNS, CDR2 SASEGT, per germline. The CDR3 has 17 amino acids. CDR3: CASSEAGGGGGANVLTF. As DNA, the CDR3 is TGTGCCAGCAGTGAGGCGGGGGGGGGGGGGGGGGCCAACGTCCTGACTTTC.

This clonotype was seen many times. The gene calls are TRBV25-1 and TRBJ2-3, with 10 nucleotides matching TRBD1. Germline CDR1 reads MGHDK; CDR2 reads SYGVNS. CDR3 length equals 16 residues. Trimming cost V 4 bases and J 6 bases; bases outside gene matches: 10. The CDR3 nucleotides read TGTGCCAGCAGTGCAGAACCGACAGGGGGCTGGGATACGCAGTATTTT. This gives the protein CASSAEPTGGWDTQYF.

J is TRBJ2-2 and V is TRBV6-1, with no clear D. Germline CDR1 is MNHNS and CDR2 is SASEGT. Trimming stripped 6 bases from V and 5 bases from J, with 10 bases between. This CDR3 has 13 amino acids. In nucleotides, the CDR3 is TGTGCCAGCAGCACAACCGGGACCGGGGAGCTGTTTTTT. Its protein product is CASSTTGTGELFF.

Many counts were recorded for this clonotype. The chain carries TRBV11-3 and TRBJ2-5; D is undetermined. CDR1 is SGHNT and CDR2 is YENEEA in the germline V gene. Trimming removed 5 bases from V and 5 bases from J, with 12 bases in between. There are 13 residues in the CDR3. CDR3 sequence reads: CASSQTHTETQYF. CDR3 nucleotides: TGTGCCAGCAGCCAGACACATACGGAGACCCAGTACTTC.

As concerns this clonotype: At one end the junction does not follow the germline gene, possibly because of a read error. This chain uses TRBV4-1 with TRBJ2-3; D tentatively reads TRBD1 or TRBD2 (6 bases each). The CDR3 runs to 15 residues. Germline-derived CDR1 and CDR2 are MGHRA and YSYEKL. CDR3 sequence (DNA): TGCGGCAGGGGCCAAGAGGGCGGGGACCCAGATACCCAGTACTTT. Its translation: CGRGQEGGDPDTQYF.

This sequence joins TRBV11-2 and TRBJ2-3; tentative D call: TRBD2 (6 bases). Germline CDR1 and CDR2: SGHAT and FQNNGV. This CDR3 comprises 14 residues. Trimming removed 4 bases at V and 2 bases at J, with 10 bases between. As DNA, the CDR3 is TGTGCCAGCAGCTCCGCGGGGTTCACAGATACGCAGTATTTT. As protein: CASSSAGFTDTQYF.

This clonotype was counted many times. The CDR3 sequence is CASSFPRENYGYTF. The CDR3 coding sequence is TGTGCCAGCAGCTTCCCCAGGGAAAACTATGGCTACACCTTC. The V call is TRBV11-2, the J call TRBJ1-2, with a possible D match to TRBD1 (5 bases). Germline V gene sequence: CDR1 SGHAT, CDR2 FQNNGV. The CDR3 runs 14 residues. With 3 bases removed from V and 2 bases from J, the gap between germline ends came to 10 bases. The complete variable domain, with remaining parts taken from reference TRBV11-2 and TRBJ1-2, reads EAGVAQSPRYKIIEKRQSVAFWCNPISGHATLYWYQQILGQGPKLLIQFQNNGVVDDSQLPKDRFSAERLKGVDSTLKIQPAKLEDSAVYLCASSFPRENYGYTFGSGTRLTVV.

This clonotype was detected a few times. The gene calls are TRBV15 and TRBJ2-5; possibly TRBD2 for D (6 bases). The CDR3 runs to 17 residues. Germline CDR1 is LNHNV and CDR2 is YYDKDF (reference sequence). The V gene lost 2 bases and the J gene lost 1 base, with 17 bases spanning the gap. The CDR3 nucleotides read TGTGCCACCAGCAGAATATACGGGGCCGGGGGCCAAGAGACCCAGTACTTC. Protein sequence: CATSRIYGAGGQETQYF.

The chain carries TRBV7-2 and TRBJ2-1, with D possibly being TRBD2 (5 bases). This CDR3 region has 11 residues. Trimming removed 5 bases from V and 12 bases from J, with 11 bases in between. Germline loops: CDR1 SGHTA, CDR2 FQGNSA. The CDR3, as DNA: TGTGCCAGCAGCGGCGGGTTTTTGCAGTTCTTC. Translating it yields CASSGGFLQFF.

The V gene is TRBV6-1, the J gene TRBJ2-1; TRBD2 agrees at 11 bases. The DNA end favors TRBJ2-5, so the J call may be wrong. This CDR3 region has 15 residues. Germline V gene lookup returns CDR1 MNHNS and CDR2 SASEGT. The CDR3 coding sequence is TGTGCCAGCAGTGTAGCGGGGGGGCCCGGGGAGACCCAGTACTTC. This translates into CASSVAGGPGETQYF.

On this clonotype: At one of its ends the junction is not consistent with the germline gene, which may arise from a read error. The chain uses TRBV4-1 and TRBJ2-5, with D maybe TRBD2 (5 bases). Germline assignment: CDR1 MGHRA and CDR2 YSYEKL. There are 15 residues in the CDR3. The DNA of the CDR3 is TGCGCCAGCAGCTCGAGGGTGGAGTACACAGAGACGCAGTACTTT. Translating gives CASSSRVEYTETQYF.

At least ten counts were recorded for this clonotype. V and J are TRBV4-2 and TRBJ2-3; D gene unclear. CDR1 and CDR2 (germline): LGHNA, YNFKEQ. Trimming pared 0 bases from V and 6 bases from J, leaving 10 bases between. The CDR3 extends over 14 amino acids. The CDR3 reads CASSQDPGTDTQYF. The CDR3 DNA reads TGTGCCAGCAGCCAAGATCCTGGAACCGATACGCAGTATTTT.

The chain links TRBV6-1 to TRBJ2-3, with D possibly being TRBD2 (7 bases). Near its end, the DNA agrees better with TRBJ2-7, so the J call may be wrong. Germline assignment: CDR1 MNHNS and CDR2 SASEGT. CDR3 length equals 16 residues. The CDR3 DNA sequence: TGTGCCAGCGCGGGAGCCGGGGGCGGGGACCAGGAGACGCAGTACTTC. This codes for CASAGAGGGDQETQYF.

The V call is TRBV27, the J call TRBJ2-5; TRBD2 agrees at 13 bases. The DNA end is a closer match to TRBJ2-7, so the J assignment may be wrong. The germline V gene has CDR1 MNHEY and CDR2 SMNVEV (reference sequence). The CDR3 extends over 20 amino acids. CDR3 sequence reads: CASSLWFQATSGRAGYEQYF. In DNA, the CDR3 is TGTGCCAGCAGTTTATGGTTCCAGGCTACTAGCGGGAGGGCCGGCTACGAGCAGTACTTC.

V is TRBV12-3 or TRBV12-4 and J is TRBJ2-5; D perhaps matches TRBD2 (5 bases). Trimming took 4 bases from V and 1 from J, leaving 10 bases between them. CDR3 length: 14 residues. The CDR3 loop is CASSSGSSQETQYF. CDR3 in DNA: TGTGCCAGCAGTTCGGGGTCGAGCCAAGAGACCCAGTACTTC.

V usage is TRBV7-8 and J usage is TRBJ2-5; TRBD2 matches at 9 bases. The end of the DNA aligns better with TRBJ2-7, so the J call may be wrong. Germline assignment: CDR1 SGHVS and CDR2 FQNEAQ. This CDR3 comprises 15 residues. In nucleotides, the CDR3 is TGTGCCAGCAGTCCCGTTAGCGGGAGAACTTACGAGCAGTACTTC. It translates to CASSPVSGRTYEQYF.

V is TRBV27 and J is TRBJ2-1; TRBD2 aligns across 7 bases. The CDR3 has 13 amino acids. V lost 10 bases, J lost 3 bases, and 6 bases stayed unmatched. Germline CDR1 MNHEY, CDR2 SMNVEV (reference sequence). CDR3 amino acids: CATNPGGYNEQFF. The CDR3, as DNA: TGTGCCACTAATCCGGGGGGCTACAATGAGCAGTTCTTC.

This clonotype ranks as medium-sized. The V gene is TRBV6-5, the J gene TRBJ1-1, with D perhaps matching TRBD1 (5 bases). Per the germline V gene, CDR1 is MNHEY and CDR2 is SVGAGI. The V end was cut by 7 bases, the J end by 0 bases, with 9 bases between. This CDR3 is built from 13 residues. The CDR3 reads CASKGVMNTEAFF. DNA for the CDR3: TGTGCCAGCAAAGGGGTCATGAACACTGAAGCTTTCTTT.

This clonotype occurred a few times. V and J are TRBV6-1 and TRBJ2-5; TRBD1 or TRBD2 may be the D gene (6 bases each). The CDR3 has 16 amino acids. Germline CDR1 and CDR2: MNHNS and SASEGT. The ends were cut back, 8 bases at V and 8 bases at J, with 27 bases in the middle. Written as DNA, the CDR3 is TGTGCCAGCGGGGGAGCCGGGGGCCGGGATCGGGATACCCAGTACTTC. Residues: CASGGAGGRDRDTQYF.

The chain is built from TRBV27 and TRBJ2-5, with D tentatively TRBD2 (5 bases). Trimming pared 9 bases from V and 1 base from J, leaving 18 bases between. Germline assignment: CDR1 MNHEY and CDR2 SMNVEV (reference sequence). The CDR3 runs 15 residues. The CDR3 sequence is CARSLAGPAQETQYF. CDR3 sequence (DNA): TGTGCCAGGAGCCTCGCGGGCCCGGCCCAAGAGACCCAGTACTTC.